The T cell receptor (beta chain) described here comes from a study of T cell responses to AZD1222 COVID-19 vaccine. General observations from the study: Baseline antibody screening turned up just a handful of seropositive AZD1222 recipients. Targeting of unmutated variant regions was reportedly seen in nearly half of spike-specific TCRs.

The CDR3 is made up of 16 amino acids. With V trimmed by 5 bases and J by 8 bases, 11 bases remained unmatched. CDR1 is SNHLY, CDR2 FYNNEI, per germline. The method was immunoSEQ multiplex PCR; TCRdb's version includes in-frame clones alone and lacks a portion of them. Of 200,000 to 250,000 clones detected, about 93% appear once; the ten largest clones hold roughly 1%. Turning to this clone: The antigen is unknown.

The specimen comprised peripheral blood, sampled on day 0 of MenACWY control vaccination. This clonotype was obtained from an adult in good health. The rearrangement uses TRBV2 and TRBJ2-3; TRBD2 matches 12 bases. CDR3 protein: CASSYLAGGQIGTQYF. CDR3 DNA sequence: TGTGCCAGCAGTTACCTAGCGGGGGGGCAAATTGGTACGCAGTATTTT.